A single T cell receptor (beta chain) is shown here with its context. No antigen is known for it. This entry comes from a study of regulatory T cells in long-lasting Graves disease. Study-wide context: Antithyroid drug exposure in newly diagnosed Graves' patients had lasted under 3 months.

The junction had 28 bases not matched to a gene; V was cut back by 5 bases and J by 7 bases. The CDR3 runs 23 residues. Germline assignment: CDR1 MDHEN and CDR2 SYDVKM. Findings and caveats of the study: Those with persistent disease had in common more public clonotypes (about 2,500) than new patients (approximately 1,000). Among samples with persistent disease, TRBV28, TRBJ1-2 and TRBJ2-5 were favored.

Assembly of TCR beta libraries relied on iRepertoire HTBI primers together with Arm-PCR of CDR3 regions. MiXCR, run by TCRdb on the multiplex PCR reads, gives a single entry per CDR3 protein. Of a few hundred thousand distinct CDR3 sequences listed, 12% to 15% are singletons. Specified time point: newly diagnosed GD, antithyroid drugs for less than 3 months. The TCR library was made from RNA extracted from PBMCs. This sample was shared with a second study, whose subject was T cells in Graves' hyperthyroidism and ophthalmopathy.

This chain links TRBV28 with TRBJ2-1; 14 bases line up with TRBD2. This clonotype was obtained from a woman aged 50 to 60 with Graves disease. Material: peripheral blood mononuclear cells (PBMCs), obtained at new diagnosis, from a patient treated with antithyroid drugs. CDR3 amino acids: CASSEEGVGGTSGRLNRMNEQFF. The CDR3 DNA follows: TGTGCCAGCAGTGAAGAGGGAGTCGGCGGGACTAGCGGGAGATTAAACAGAATGAATGAGCAGTTCTTC.